What follows describes a single TCR beta chain. The V end lost 0 bases, the J end lost 6 bases, and 15 bases lay between the germline ends. CDR3 length equals 16 residues. Germline CDR1 and CDR2: LNHDA and SQIVND (reference sequence). Stated treatment: PENTA 11 planned treatment interruption arm or continuous ART arm. A 3' RACE protocol on RNA, with unique molecular identifiers, produced the TCR library. MiXCR, applied by TCRdb to the 3' RACE reads, yields one record per CDR3 protein. The sample records approximately 89,000 distinct CDR3 sequences, approximately 6.9% being singletons. The data belong to a study of HIV-infected children after antiretroviral therapy interruption. Overall study context: Four children interrupted treatment; four stayed on continuous treatment.

The sample in question was CD45RA+ CD4+ T cells from PBMCs, pooled from several time points, obtained from a donor given antiretroviral therapy, either interrupted or continuous. The sample's subset: naive CD4+ CD45RA+ CD45RO- T cells. This clonotype was sampled from a pool of human donors with HIV. The chain has TRBV19 and TRBJ2-1, with TRBD2 as a possible D gene (6 bases). CDR3 nucleotides: TGTGCCAGTAGTATAGAAACCGGGACTCTTCGCAATGAGCAGTTCTTC. Its protein is CASSIETGTLRNEQFF.